The 15 T cell receptor beta chains below were found in one sample sequenced in a study of response to subunit inactivated influenza vaccine. TCRdb reanalysed the RT-PCR reads using MiXCR and keeps one entry per CDR3 protein. The sample has fewer than 550,000 distinct CDR3 sequences, less than 30% seen once. The specimen was CD4+ T cells sorted from PBMCs, collected 5 days after vaccination. The receptors stem from a man aged 50 or older who received an inactivated influenza vaccine.

This clonotype was counted only a few times. J is TRBJ2-3 and V is TRBV20-1; D perhaps matches TRBD1 (6 bases). The CDR3 covers 14 residues. Deletions cut 6 bases from V and 2 bases from J, with 15 bases between. Germline assignment: CDR1 DFQATT and CDR2 SNEGSKA (reference sequence). The chain's CDR3 is CSAGRDTYTDTQYF. For the CDR3, the DNA is TGCAGTGCGGGACGGGACACTTACACAGATACGCAGTATTTT.

The V and J genes are TRBV15 and TRBJ2-2; 10 positions match TRBD2. The germline V gene encodes CDR1 LNHNV and CDR2 YYDKDF (reference sequence). V was clipped by 1 base and J by 6 bases; unmatched bases: 2. The CDR3 totals 15 residues. Here the CDR3 reads CATSRGGLASGELFF. CDR3 bases: TGTGCCACCAGCAGAGGGGGACTAGCGTCCGGGGAGCTGTTTTTT.

This clonotype turned up a few times. The CDR3 DNA reads TGTGCCAGCAGCGTAGGATATAGCGGCAGCACAGATACGCAGTATTTT. It is translated as CASSVGYSGSTDTQYF. The rearrangement uses TRBV9 and TRBJ2-3, with a weak D call TRBD2 (6 bases). This CDR3 region has 16 residues. Germline V CDR1 and CDR2: SGDLS, YYNGEE. V lost 0 bases and J lost 0, with 11 bases in between.

The sample holds many counts of this clonotype. This chain links TRBV6-5 with TRBJ1-5; tentative D call: TRBD1 (6 bases). The germline gives CDR1 MNHEY, CDR2 SVGAGI. The CDR3 length is 17 residues. Trimming left V 4 bases short and J 2 bases short, with 18 bases between. This chain's CDR3 is CASSSFQTGGGNQPQHF. The CDR3 bases are TGTGCCAGCAGTTCCTTTCAAACGGGGGGCGGCAATCAGCCCCAGCATTTT.

There are many counts of this clonotype. This chain uses TRBV20-1 with TRBJ2-5; D not certain. CDR3 length: 15 amino acids. Germline CDR1 is DFQATT and CDR2 is SNEGSKA (reference sequence). V gave up 1 base and J gave up 4 bases, with 16 bases separating them. The CDR3 DNA follows: TGCAGTGCTAGAGTCCGGGCAGGCCGCCGAGAGACCCAGTACTTC. Amino acids: CSARVRAGRRETQYF.

The chain has TRBV27 and TRBJ2-5; tentatively, D is TRBD2 (6 bases). The CDR3 runs to 15 residues. With 10 bases removed from V and 4 bases from J, the gap between germline ends came to 22 bases. Germline CDR1 reads MNHEY; CDR2 reads SMNVEV (reference sequence). As DNA, the CDR3 is TGTGCCACCAAGCGGCGGGGAGGAGATGGAGAGACCCAGTACTTC. This codes for CATKRRGGDGETQYF.

The chain is built from TRBV2 and TRBJ1-5; 10 bases map to TRBD1. The CDR3 consists of 15 residues. Per germline, CDR1 SNHLY and CDR2 FYNNEI. V was pared by 6 bases and J by 3 bases, with 5 bases of the junction left unmatched. The CDR3 reads CASRTGTGVNQPQHF. The DNA for the CDR3 is TGTGCCAGCAGAACCGGGACAGGGGTCAATCAGCCCCAGCATTTT.

V usage is TRBV24-1 and J usage is TRBJ1-5, with TRBD1 matching over 7 bases. Germline CDR1 KGHDR, CDR2 SFDVKD. V lost 4 bases and J lost 6; bases outside the gene matches: 5. The CDR3 length is 14 residues. CDR3 bases: TGTGCCACCAGTGACGTGACAGGGCCTCAGCCCCAGCATTTT. As protein: CATSDVTGPQPQHF.

Only a few counts were recorded for this clonotype. The rearrangement uses TRBV11-2 and TRBJ2-7; 7 bases map to TRBD1. V shed 5 bases and J 6 bases; nucleotides not matched to a gene: 13. CDR1 SGHAT and CDR2 FQNNGV come from the germline V gene. The CDR3 is made up of 15 amino acids. The CDR3 loop is CASSLHLTGLIEQYF. The CDR3 coding sequence is TGTGCCAGCAGCCTTCATTTGACAGGGCTCATCGAGCAGTACTTC.

V and J are TRBV12-3 or TRBV12-4 and TRBJ1-2; the D is unclear. The CDR3 totals 12 residues. Trimming pared 1 base from V and 8 bases from J, leaving 8 bases between. Written as DNA, the CDR3 is TGTGCCAGCAGTTTAGGAGCCGGCGGCTACACCTTC. It is translated as CASSLGAGGYTF.

This clonotype was observed a few times. The chain employs TRBV6-1 and TRBJ2-4; tentatively, D is TRBD2 (5 bases). Germline CDR1 reads MNHNS; CDR2 reads SASEGT. The CDR3 contains 15 residues. V lost 6 bases and J lost 0, with 12 bases in between. The CDR3 DNA follows: TGTGCCAGCAGCCACGGGATGGTAGCCAAAAACATTCAGTACTTC. Protein sequence: CASSHGMVAKNIQYF.

The chain is built from TRBV7-2 and TRBJ2-2, with D unresolved. CDR1 is SGHTA and CDR2 is FQGNSA in the germline V gene. V was clipped by 3 bases and J by 7 bases, with 12 bases between them. This CDR3 is built from 14 residues. CDR3 in DNA: TGTGCCAGCAGCTTCCCTCGGAAGGGCGGGGAGCTGTTTTTT. Protein: CASSFPRKGGELFF.

V and J are TRBV7-3 and TRBJ2-5; D ambiguous. With 5 bases removed from V and 5 bases from J, the gap between germline ends came to 12 bases. From germline, CDR1 is SGHTA and CDR2 FQGTGA. The CDR3 extends over 13 amino acids. Here the CDR3 DNA reads TGTGCCAGCAGCGCTACAGTGTCGGAGACCCAGTACTTC. It yields the protein CASSATVSETQYF.

The rearrangement joins TRBV7-9 to TRBJ2-2, with 12 bases lining up with TRBD2. This CDR3 is built from 16 residues. The junction had 4 bases not matched to a gene; V was cut back by 5 bases and J by 3 bases. CDR1 SEHNR and CDR2 FQNEAQ come from the germline V gene (reference sequence). CDR3 in DNA: TGTGCCAGCAGCCCAGGACTAGCGGGATACACCGGGGAGCTGTTTTTT. This sequence encodes CASSPGLAGYTGELFF.

This clonotype was seen repeatedly, ten times or more. The chain carries TRBV7-3 and TRBJ2-3; 13 positions agree with TRBD2. This CDR3 spans 16 amino acids. V lost 5 bases and J lost 1; bases outside the gene matches: 3. Germline loops: CDR1 SGHTA, CDR2 FQGTGA. The CDR3: CASSAGLAGGTDTQYF. The CDR3, as DNA: TGTGCCAGCAGCGCAGGACTAGCGGGAGGCACAGATACGCAGTATTTT.